These 26 T cell receptor beta chains were all obtained from the same sample, sequenced in a study of T cell repertoires in cytomegalovirus infection (dated by TCRdb to the late 2010s). Sequencing instrument: Illumina HiSeq 1500. TCRdb trimmed the raw reads at Q25, called clones with MiXCR and kept productive beta chains. CDR3 protein sequences are deduplicated, and each keeps its most common genes and DNA. A total of some 320,000 distinct CDR3 sequences appear in this sample, 9.5% of them only once. The top ten constitute about 4.5% of the sample. Specimen: PBMCs. The receptors here all came from a human donor in good health (CMV status not recorded). Some clones in this sample may be carry-over from other donors' samples.

This chain links TRBV28 with TRBJ1-5, with 9 bases identical to TRBD1. V was pared by 3 bases and J by 3 bases, with 6 bases of the junction left unmatched. The CDR3 is 16 residues long. CDR1 is MDHEN, CDR2 SYDVKM, per germline. The CDR3 sequence is CASSFPGQGVNQPQHF. As DNA, the CDR3 is TGTGCCAGCAGTTTCCCGGGACAGGGAGTCAATCAGCCCCAGCATTTT.

This chain joins TRBV28 and TRBJ1-2; 8 bases fit TRBD1. Germline V gene lookup returns CDR1 MDHEN and CDR2 SYDVKM. This CDR3 is 15 amino acids long. V dropped 7 bases and J dropped 4; count of bases not matched to a gene: 11. The chain's CDR3 is CASIFSGGGGYGYTF. The CDR3 DNA is TGTGCCAGCATTTTTTCAGGGGGCGGAGGCTATGGCTACACCTTC.

In DNA form, the CDR3 reads TGTGCCAGTAGTAGCGGGGGGCAGGCCAAAAACATTCAGTACTTC. Amino acid sequence: CASSSGGQAKNIQYF. The chain uses TRBV19 and TRBJ2-4, with 8 bases aligning to TRBD2. CDR1 LNHDA and CDR2 SQIVND come from the germline V gene (reference sequence). With 4 bases clipped from V and 1 base from J, the junction kept 3 bases outside the gene matches. This CDR3 is built from 15 residues.

This rearrangement joins TRBV6-2 or TRBV6-3 to TRBJ2-7, with TRBD2 matching 7 bases. J lost 4 bases, V lost 8 bases, and 5 bases had no gene match. The CDR3 is 12 amino acids. Looked up from germline, CDR1 is MNHEY and CDR2 is SVGEGT. The CDR3 DNA is TGTGCCAGCGAGTCGGGGGGTTACGAGCAGTACTTC. It encodes CASESGGYEQYF.

This clonotype was recorded many times. The J gene is TRBJ1-5, the V gene TRBV7-6, with D possibly TRBD1 on 6 matching bases. The CDR3 sequence is 14 residues long. Deletions cut 5 bases from V and 4 bases from J, with 12 bases between. Germline loops: CDR1 SGHVS, CDR2 FNYEAQ. CDR3: CASSRLQGNQPQHF. The CDR3 DNA follows: TGTGCCAGCAGCCGGCTTCAGGGGAATCAGCCCCAGCATTTT. The full variable domain, with the rest looked up from reference TRBV7-6 and TRBJ1-5, is GAGVSQSPRYKVTKRGQDVALRCDPISGHVSLYWYRQALGQGPEFLTYFNYEAQQDKSGLPNDRFSAERPEGSISTLTIQRTEQRDSAMYRCASSRLQGNQPQHFGDGTRLSIL.

In its sample, this clonotype was seen a few times. The CDR3 spells CASSSHQTGQETQYF. CDR3 sequence (DNA): TGTGCCAGCAGTTCACACCAGACAGGGCAAGAGACCCAGTACTTC. The V call is TRBV6-2 or TRBV6-3, the J call TRBJ2-5; 7 positions match TRBD1. Germline CDR1 reads MNHEY; CDR2 reads SVGEGT. V shed 4 bases, J shed 2 bases, and the junction held 7 bases outside the gene matches. The CDR3 loop spans 15 amino acids.

This chain joins TRBV6-2 or TRBV6-3 and TRBJ1-6, with 7 bases lining up with TRBD1. CDR1 is MNHEY and CDR2 is SVGEGT in the germline V gene. J was trimmed by 7 bases and V by 8 bases; bases with no gene match: 11. The length of the CDR3 is 15 residues. CDR3 nucleotide sequence: TGTGCCAGCGGCTTGACTCAACAGGGGAATTCACCCCTCCACTTT. Encoded protein: CASGLTQQGNSPLHF.

This clonotype showed up just a few times. The rearrangement links TRBV7-2 to TRBJ1-4; 7 nucleotides match TRBD1. The CDR3 has 16 amino acids. Germline V CDR1 and CDR2: SGHTA, FQGNSA. V trimming: 5 bases; J trimming: 0 bases; junction bases outside the gene matches: 6. The DNA of the CDR3 is TGTGCCAGCAGCCCCATCGGGACAGCAACTAATGAAAAACTGTTTTTT. It yields the protein CASSPIGTATNEKLFF.

This clonotype was detected a few times. The V call is TRBV6-2 or TRBV6-3, the J call TRBJ2-2; the D is unclear. The germline V gene has CDR1 MNHEY and CDR2 SVGEGT. The CDR3 length is 13 residues. Trimming left V 5 bases short and J 3 bases short, with 7 bases between. CDR3 nucleotides: TGTGCCAGCAGTAGGGCTGACACCGGGGAGCTGTTTTTT. Its translation: CASSRADTGELFF.

This clonotype was detected only a few times. V usage is TRBV11-2 and J usage is TRBJ2-6, with TRBD1 as a possible D gene (5 bases). Trimming cost V 5 bases and J 1 base, with 9 bases left between them. The CDR3 spans 15 residues. Germline V gene sequence: CDR1 SGHAT, CDR2 FQNNGV. DNA of the CDR3: TGTGCCAGCAGCACCCGGACATCTGGGGCCAACGTCCTGACTTTC. Its translation: CASSTRTSGANVLTF.

At least ten counts were recorded for this clonotype. The V gene is TRBV12-3 or TRBV12-4, the J gene TRBJ2-7; 10 bases align to TRBD2. The CDR3 sequence is 17 residues long. The ends lost 6 bases at V and 4 bases at J; junction bases unmatched: 15. CDR3 amino acids: CASSPPFLGAGGYEQYF. Written as DNA, the CDR3 is TGTGCCAGCAGCCCTCCTTTTTTGGGAGCGGGAGGGTACGAGCAGTACTTC.

At least ten counts were recorded for this clonotype. The gene calls are TRBV7-9 and TRBJ1-1, with 8 bases matching TRBD1. This CDR3 region has 19 residues. In germline, CDR1 is SEHNR, CDR2 FQNEAQ (reference sequence). The V segment lost 2 bases and the J segment 0 bases; nucleotides outside the gene matches: 14. The CDR3 here is CASSLRGNRDRRLNTEAFF. DNA of the CDR3: TGTGCCAGCAGCTTAAGAGGTAACCGGGACAGGAGACTGAACACTGAAGCTTTCTTT. Using reference TRBV7-9 and TRBJ1-1 for the parts outside the CDR3, the full variable domain is DTGVSQNPRHKITKRGQNVTFRCDPISEHNRLYWYRQTLGQGPEFLTYFQNEAQLEKSRLLSDRFSAERPKGSFSTLEIQRTEQGDSAMYLCASSLRGNRDRRLNTEAFFGQGTRLTVV.

This clonotype was found many times. The rearrangement uses TRBV12-5 and TRBJ2-7; unclear D gene. CDR1 LGHNT and CDR2 FRNRAP come from the germline V gene. This CDR3 region has 14 residues. Between the trimmed V and J ends, which lost 6 bases and 1 base, there was a span of 13 bases. The CDR3 loop reads CASGLTASSYEQYF. CDR3 sequence (DNA): TGTGCTAGTGGCTTGACCGCCAGTTCCTACGAGCAGTACTTC.

This clonotype was detected ten times or more. The chain couples TRBV7-2 to TRBJ1-5; the D gene is possibly TRBD1 (5 bases). Looked up from germline, CDR1 is SGHTA and CDR2 is FQGNSA. There are 15 residues in the CDR3. V shed 5 bases and J shed 1 base, with 12 bases lying between them. The CDR3 protein is CASSLREGSNQPQHF. The CDR3 region has the DNA TGTGCCAGCAGCCTCAGGGAGGGAAGCAATCAGCCCCAGCATTTT.

The table lists this clonotype with many counts. The V call is TRBV12-3 or TRBV12-4, the J call TRBJ2-5; the D gene is possibly TRBD2 (5 bases). This CDR3 spans 19 amino acids. The V gene lost 6 bases and the J gene lost 0 bases, with 26 bases spanning the gap. CDR3 region: CASSPSRAVLPDYQETQYF. The CDR3 nucleotides read TGTGCCAGCAGCCCGTCGCGAGCGGTCTTACCTGATTACCAAGAGACCCAGTACTTC.

This clonotype has only a few counts. The V gene is TRBV7-6, the J gene TRBJ2-1; 7 bases are a match to TRBD2. Germline V gene sequence: CDR1 SGHVS, CDR2 FNYEAQ. The CDR3 extends over 16 amino acids. V shed 3 bases and J 5 bases; nucleotides not matched to a gene: 10. The CDR3 sequence is CASSFPGRVRDNEQFF. CDR3 DNA: TGTGCCAGCAGCTTCCCGGGGAGGGTGCGAGACAATGAGCAGTTCTTC.

This sequence joins TRBV30 and TRBJ1-1; TRBD1 matches at 10 bases. The germline V gene has CDR1 GTSNPN and CDR2 SVGIG (reference sequence). The CDR3 extends over 13 amino acids. V was clipped by 3 bases and J by 12 bases; unmatched bases: 10. The CDR3, as DNA: TGTGCCTGGAGGTCCACCGGGACAGGGGTATCTTTCTTT. This sequence encodes CAWRSTGTGVSFF.

This clonotype was seen a few times. The J gene is TRBJ1-5, the V gene TRBV7-2; maybe TRBD1 (6 bases). The V end was cut by 5 bases, the J end by 5 bases, with 16 bases between. CDR3 length equals 15 residues. CDR1 SGHTA and CDR2 FQGNSA come from the germline V gene. The CDR3 loop reads CASSPRYRVDQPQHF. CDR3 coding DNA: TGTGCCAGCAGCCCCCGCTACAGGGTAGATCAGCCCCAGCATTTT.

This clonotype was seen a few times. The chain joins TRBV30 to TRBJ1-1; D remains ambiguous. The CDR3 contains 12 residues. Germline values: CDR1 GTSNPN, CDR2 SVGIG (reference sequence). V lost 4 bases, J lost 4 bases, and 10 bases lay in between. CDR3 coding DNA: TGTGCCTGGACCCCGGGGATCACTGAAGCTTTCTTT. Amino acid sequence: CAWTPGITEAFF.

The chain carries TRBV19 and TRBJ2-2; D is possibly TRBD1 or TRBD2 (10 bases each). The CDR3 sequence is 21 residues long. Germline V gene data show CDR1 as LNHDA and CDR2 as SQIVND (reference sequence). Trimming took off 6 bases at V and 7 bases at J, with 36 bases between the two ends. The CDR3 DNA is TGTGCCAGTAGAACGGACAGGGGGTATTTTGCTAGCGGGAGTGGTGACGGGGAGCTGTTTTTT. It is translated as CASRTDRGYFASGSGDGELFF.

The chain links TRBV7-2 to TRBJ2-2; D ambiguous. Germline V gives CDR1 SGHTA, CDR2 FQGNSA. The V and J ends lost 7 bases and 1 base respectively, with 7 bases between them. This CDR3 contains 13 residues. The CDR3 spells CASTNRNTGELFF. In DNA, the CDR3 is TGTGCCAGCACAAATAGGAACACCGGGGAGCTGTTTTTT. The variable domain in full, completed from reference TRBV7-2 and TRBJ2-2, reads GAGVSQSPSNKVTEKGKDVELRCDPISGHTALYWYRQSLGQGLEFLIYFQGNSAPDKSGLPSDRFSAERTGGSVSTLTIQRTQQEDSAVYLCASTNRNTGELFFGEGSRLTVL.

This clonotype appeared many times. The gene calls are TRBV11-3 and TRBJ2-1; the D is unclear. V lost 5 bases to trimming and J lost 2 bases, with 13 bases between them. CDR3 length equals 15 residues. CDR1 and CDR2 (germline): SGHNT, YENEEA. CDR3 nucleotides: TGTGCCAGCAGCGCCCGTATCACAACCTACAATGAGCAGTTCTTC. The encoded protein is CASSARITTYNEQFF.

The chain combines TRBV19 with TRBJ1-6, with 9 bases lining up with TRBD1. The CDR3 consists of 15 residues. CDR1 and CDR2 from the germline V gene are LNHDA and SQIVND (reference sequence). V was pared by 5 bases and J by 8 bases, with 7 bases of the junction left unmatched. CDR3 residues: CASSPKTGGDSPLHF. The DNA of the CDR3 is TGTGCCAGTAGTCCCAAGACAGGGGGAGATTCACCCCTCCACTTT.

This clonotype was seen only a few times. This rearrangement joins TRBV20-1 to TRBJ1-5; 7 bases map to TRBD1. The CDR3 extends over 15 amino acids. Per germline, CDR1 DFQATT and CDR2 SNEGSKA (reference sequence). J was trimmed by 9 bases and V by 3 bases; bases with no gene match: 14. The CDR3 region is CSARPEGTDLRPQHF. In nucleotides, the CDR3 is TGCAGTGCTAGGCCCGAGGGGACAGATCTTAGGCCCCAGCATTTT.

This clonotype was observed a handful of times. The chain links TRBV6-2 or TRBV6-3 to TRBJ2-2; 16 bases are a match to TRBD2. This CDR3 comprises 21 residues. The V segment lost 5 bases and the J segment 6 bases; nucleotides outside the gene matches: 18. Per the germline V gene, CDR1 is MNHEY and CDR2 is SVGEGT. The CDR3 bases are TGTGCCAGCAGTCCCCACCTCGGGACTAGCGGGAGGGCCGGGTCACCCGGGGAGCTGTTTTTT. This translates into CASSPHLGTSGRAGSPGELFF.

The chain recombines TRBV29-1 with TRBJ2-7; D is possibly TRBD1 (6 bases). The germline gives CDR1 SQVTM, CDR2 ANQGSEA. CDR3 length equals 14 residues. Between the trimmed V and J ends, which lost 6 bases and 0 bases, there was a span of 15 bases. This CDR3 reads CSVGVGRGSYEQYF. DNA for the CDR3: TGCAGCGTCGGGGTGGGCAGGGGCTCCTACGAGCAGTACTTC.